These 27 T cell receptor beta chains were sequenced from one sample in a study of OX40 agonist ivuxolimab in advanced cancers. The data were produced by immunoSEQ multiplex PCR, yet TCRdb's version contains in-frame clones alone and is incomplete. The sample includes 65,000 to 90,000 clones, about 90% of them seen just once. Material: CD4+ or CD8+ T cells sorted from blood, obtained in a trial of the OX40 agonist ivuxolimab. The receptor set was obtained from an adult with an advanced solid tumor such as melanoma, head and neck, liver or kidney cancer.

The chain couples TRBV5-4 to TRBJ2-2, with D possibly being TRBD2 (6 bases). The V gene lost 3 bases and the J gene lost 2 bases, with 14 bases spanning the gap. CDR3 size: 16 residues. The V gene's germline CDR1 is SGHNT and CDR2 YYREEE (reference sequence). The CDR3 spells CASSSLTGVNTGELFF. The CDR3 region has the DNA TGTGCCAGCAGCTCCTTAACGGGGGTTAACACCGGGGAGCTGTTTTTT.

The chain couples TRBV4-2 to TRBJ2-3, with 11 bases lining up with TRBD1. The CDR3 is 16 amino acids. Germline V gene data show CDR1 as LGHNA and CDR2 as YNFKEQ. The junction had 6 bases not matched to a gene; V was cut back by 3 bases and J by 4 bases. CDR3 region: CASSHRTGGEADTQYF. CDR3 DNA sequence: TGTGCCAGCAGCCACCGGACAGGGGGCGAAGCAGATACGCAGTATTTT.

V is TRBV5-4 and J is TRBJ2-2; D unresolved. The CDR3 is 14 amino acids. The V gene's germline CDR1 is SGHNT and CDR2 YYREEE (reference sequence). V was shortened by 2 bases and J by 1 base, with 6 bases between the two germline ends. CDR3 DNA: TGTGCCAGCAGCTTCTCCAGGAACACCGGGGAGCTGTTTTTT. Translated, it gives CASSFSRNTGELFF.

The CDR3 nucleotides are TGTGCCAGCAGCGGACCCCGAGGCGGGAACACTGAAGCTTTCTTT. This gives the protein CASSGPRGGNTEAFF. This rearrangement joins TRBV2 to TRBJ1-1; D gene unclear. V was pared by 6 bases and J by 1 base, with 15 bases between. From germline, CDR1 is SNHLY and CDR2 FYNNEI. This CDR3 contains 15 residues.

V gene TRBV7-9 combines with J gene TRBJ1-6; D unclear. The germline CDR1 and CDR2 sequences are SEHNR and FQNEAQ (reference sequence). The germline V and J ends were trimmed by 1 base and 5 bases, with 9 bases remaining between them. The CDR3 loop spans 15 amino acids. This CDR3 reads CASSLGSSHNSPLHF. Written as DNA, the CDR3 is TGTGCCAGCAGCTTAGGTTCCAGCCATAATTCACCCCTCCACTTT.

The V call is TRBV7-8, the J call TRBJ1-4; perhaps TRBD1 as D (6 bases). Germline CDR1 SGHVS, CDR2 FQNEAQ. CDR3 length: 19 amino acids. Trimming stripped 5 bases from V and 2 bases from J, with 24 bases between. The CDR3 coding sequence is TGTGCCAGCAGCCCAATCGCAGGGGTAATCGGGGGGACTAATGAAAAACTGTTTTTT. This gives the protein CASSPIAGVIGGTNEKLFF.

CDR3 sequence reads: CASSTWVQETQYF. Here the CDR3 DNA reads TGTGCCAGCAGTACCTGGGTCCAAGAGACCCAGTACTTC. The V call is TRBV6-5, the J call TRBJ2-5; D uncertain. The CDR3 covers 13 residues. V lost 5 bases to trimming and J lost 1 base, with 8 bases between them. Germline V gene data show CDR1 as MNHEY and CDR2 as SVGAGI.

The chain combines TRBV9 with TRBJ1-5, with D tentatively TRBD1 (6 bases). The V end lost 3 bases, the J end lost 0 bases, and 16 bases lay between the germline ends. From germline, CDR1 is SGDLS and CDR2 YYNGEE. This CDR3 has 17 residues. CDR3 amino acids: CASSAEGDEYSNQPQHF. The CDR3 DNA is TGTGCCAGCAGCGCAGAGGGGGATGAGTATAGCAATCAGCCCCAGCATTTT.

V and J are TRBV4-2 and TRBJ2-7; D might be TRBD1 or TRBD2, each matching 6 bases. V lost 7 bases and J lost 5, with 18 bases in between. There are 14 residues in the CDR3. The germline V gene has CDR1 LGHNA and CDR2 YNFKEQ. In DNA, the CDR3 is TGTGCCAGCACGGGGGCCTTAGGGGGGAACGAGCAGTACTTC. Translation: CASTGALGGNEQYF.

Remarks on this clone: Other DNA sequences within the sample encode an identical CDR3. The rearrangement uses TRBV27 and TRBJ2-7; D gene uncertain. The CDR3 runs to 14 residues. Trimming pared 3 bases from V and 0 bases from J, leaving 9 bases between. Germline V lookup: CDR1 MNHEY, CDR2 SMNVEV (reference sequence). The CDR3 bases are TGTGCCAGCAGTTTGAGCCCTAGCTCCTACGAGCAGTACTTC. Translating it yields CASSLSPSSYEQYF.

The chain joins TRBV9 to TRBJ2-2; D might be TRBD1 or TRBD2, each matching 6 bases. The CDR3 runs to 14 residues. Trimming shortened V by 4 bases and J by 4 bases, and 11 bases separated the two germline ends. Germline CDR1 and CDR2: SGDLS and YYNGEE. The CDR3 loop reads CASSPEGGTGELFF. The CDR3 DNA is TGTGCCAGCAGCCCCGAGGGGGGCACCGGGGAGCTGTTTTTT.

The gene calls are TRBV7-9 and TRBJ2-7; TRBD1 matches 8 bases. Per germline, CDR1 SEHNR and CDR2 FQNEAQ (reference sequence). There are 14 residues in the CDR3. Trimming cost V 4 bases and J 6 bases; bases outside gene matches: 8. The CDR3 DNA is TGTGCCAGCAGCTCCGGACAGGGACTCCTCGAGCAGTACTTC. This encodes CASSSGQGLLEQYF.

The J gene is TRBJ1-1, the V gene TRBV5-1, with D possibly TRBD1 on 5 matching bases. The CDR3 runs to 13 residues. V was cut by 5 bases and J by 6 bases, with 14 bases left in between. The germline CDR1 and CDR2 sequences are SGHRS and YFSETQ. CDR3 amino acids: CASRPLTGSEAFF. The CDR3 region has the DNA TGCGCCAGCAGACCACTCACAGGTTCTGAAGCTTTCTTT.

V is TRBV19 and J is TRBJ2-3, with 10 bases matching TRBD2. Germline CDR1 is LNHDA and CDR2 is SQIVND (reference sequence). Germline trimming cut 6 bases from V and 0 bases from J; bases unmatched to any gene: 12. There are 18 residues in the CDR3. CDR3 loop: CASRPGLARPVSTDTQYF. The CDR3 DNA reads TGTGCCAGTAGGCCGGGACTAGCGCGGCCCGTTAGCACAGATACGCAGTATTTT.

In DNA form, the CDR3 reads TGTGCCAGCAGCCCCTTGGAGGCCGGGGAGCTGTTTTTT. This sequence encodes CASSPLEAGELFF. The chain carries TRBV7-7 and TRBJ2-2, with D maybe TRBD2 (5 bases). The V end lost 5 bases, the J end lost 6 bases, and 10 bases lay between the germline ends. This CDR3 has 13 amino acids. Germline V gene data show CDR1 as SSHAT and CDR2 as FNYEAQ (reference sequence). The full variable domain, completed using reference TRBV7-7 and TRBJ2-2, is GAGVSQSPRYKVTKRGQDVTLRCDPISSHATLYWYQQALGQGPEFLTYFNYEAQPDKSGLPSDRFSAERPEGSISTLTIQRTEQRDSAMYRCASSPLEAGELFFGEGSRLTVL.

The J gene is TRBJ2-4, the V gene TRBV13, with D uncertain. The CDR3 contains 13 residues. Germline assignment: CDR1 PRHDT and CDR2 FYEKMQ (reference sequence). Trimming took 1 base from V and 8 from J, leaving 9 bases between them. The CDR3 nucleotides read TGTGCCAGCAGCTTAGTGGGAAGTTACATTCAGTACTTC. Translated: CASSLVGSYIQYF.

This chain joins TRBV5-6 and TRBJ2-3, with D uncertain. V was shortened by 7 bases and J by 3 bases, with 12 bases between the two germline ends. Germline V gives CDR1 SGHDT, CDR2 YYEEEE. This CDR3 comprises 13 residues. CDR3 bases: TGTGCCAGCCGGACGGTTACGACAGATACGCAGTATTTT. Protein product: CASRTVTTDTQYF.

This chain connects TRBV7-8 to TRBJ1-3, with D possibly TRBD1 on 6 matching bases. V lost 5 bases and J 1 base, leaving 30 bases between the germline ends. The CDR3 runs to 21 residues. Per the germline V gene, CDR1 is SGHVS and CDR2 is FQNEAQ. CDR3 DNA sequence: TGTGCCAGCAGCGCCAGAAGTACCCGACAGGACAGAAGAAGGTCTGGAAACACCATATATTTT. It is translated as CASSARSTRQDRRRSGNTIYF.

V is TRBV9 and J is TRBJ1-2; D is unresolved. The ends were cut back, 2 bases at V and 4 bases at J, with 12 bases in the middle. Germline V gene sequence: CDR1 SGDLS, CDR2 YYNGEE. This CDR3 spans 14 amino acids. DNA for the CDR3: TGTGCCAGCAGCGTGTCGAGGGTCGGCTATGGCTACACCTTC. It is translated as CASSVSRVGYGYTF. The entire variable domain, with the rest obtained from reference TRBV9 and TRBJ1-2, is as follows: DSGVTQTPKHLITATGQRVTLRCSPRSGDLSVYWYQQSLDQGLQFLIQYYNGEERAKGNILERFSAQQFPDLHSELNLSSLELGDSALYFCASSVSRVGYGYTFGSGTRLTVV.

This chain uses TRBV27 with TRBJ1-4; D is undetermined. The V end lost 6 bases, the J end lost 14 bases, and 19 bases lay between the germline ends. There are 13 residues in the CDR3. Germline values: CDR1 MNHEY, CDR2 SMNVEV (reference sequence). This CDR3 reads CASSAVKSGLLFF. The CDR3 DNA is TGTGCCAGCAGCGCGGTGAAGTCGGGCCTGCTGTTTTTT.

The CDR3 nucleotides are TGTGCCAGCAGTCCCGGGGAGGCAGGGGGCGCCGATACGCAGTATTTT. Amino acids: CASSPGEAGGADTQYF. The genes are TRBV6-4 and TRBJ2-3, with TRBD1 identical over 8 bases. With V trimmed by 5 bases and J by 6 bases, 13 bases remained unmatched. The CDR3 consists of 16 residues. CDR1 and CDR2 from the germline V gene are MRHNA and SNTAGT.

The chain has TRBV11-2 and TRBJ2-1, with 10 bases matching TRBD1. V gave up 10 bases and J gave up 10 bases; unmatched junction bases: 7. The length of the CDR3 is 12 residues. Looked up from germline, CDR1 is SGHAT and CDR2 is FQNNGV. The DNA for the CDR3 is TGTGCCATCGAGACAGGGGGCAAGGAGCAGTTCTTC. This codes for CAIETGGKEQFF. Full variable domain (missing parts from reference TRBV11-2 and TRBJ2-1): EAGVAQSPRYKIIEKRQSVAFWCNPISGHATLYWYQQILGQGPKLLIQFQNNGVVDDSQLPKDRFSAERLKGVDSTLKIQPAKLEDSAVYLCAIETGGKEQFFGPGTRLTVL.

The gene calls are TRBV7-6 and TRBJ2-7, with TRBD1 matching over 7 bases. In germline, CDR1 is SGHVS, CDR2 FNYEAQ. The CDR3 consists of 15 residues. V shed 0 bases and J 5 bases; nucleotides not matched to a gene: 7. CDR3 protein: CASSLALTGVNEQYF. The CDR3 DNA reads TGTGCCAGCAGCTTAGCGCTTACAGGGGTGAACGAGCAGTACTTC.

This clone was seen a single time. An end of the junction does not agree with germline; a read error may underlie this. The chain is built from TRBV7-7 and TRBJ2-7; D is perhaps TRBD1 (6 bases). This CDR3 has 13 amino acids. Germline CDR1 and CDR2: SSHAT and FNYEAQ (reference sequence). CDR3 DNA: TGTGCTAGCAGCCCTACATTCAGGGGCGAGCAGTACTTC. Translation: CASSPTFRGEQYF. Using reference TRBV7-7 and TRBJ2-7 for the parts outside the CDR3, the full variable domain is GAGVSQSPRYKVTKRGQDVTLRCDPISSHATLYWYQQALGQGPEFLTYFNYEAQPDKSGLPSDRFSAERPEGSISTLTIQRTEQRDSAMYRCASSPTFRGEQYFGPGTRLTVT.

This clone has more than one count but fewer than ten. The J gene is TRBJ2-7, the V gene TRBV18; tentative D call: TRBD1 (6 bases). The CDR3 totals 15 residues. Germline assignment: CDR1 KGHSH and CDR2 LQKENI. V shed 0 bases and J shed 3 bases, with 12 bases lying between them. The CDR3 bases are TGTGCCAGCTCACCACCGGAGAGGACAGTCTACGAGCAGTACTTC. Its protein product is CASSPPERTVYEQYF.

The chain has TRBV19 and TRBJ2-3; D remains unclear. Germline assignment: CDR1 LNHDA and CDR2 SQIVND (reference sequence). This CDR3 region has 13 residues. Between the trimmed V and J ends, which lost 5 bases and 2 bases, there was a span of 8 bases. Written as DNA, the CDR3 is TGTGCCAGTAGTTGGGTTGACACAGATACGCAGTATTTT. This sequence encodes CASSWVDTDTQYF.

The rearrangement uses TRBV5-4 and TRBJ2-7; tentatively, D is TRBD1 or TRBD2 (7 bases each). Germline V CDR1 and CDR2: SGHNT, YYREEE (reference sequence). The CDR3 loop spans 15 amino acids. V was clipped by 0 bases and J by 2 bases, with 12 bases between them. CDR3 loop: CASSLEGAGAYEQYF. The CDR3 nucleotides read TGTGCCAGCAGCTTGGAGGGGGCGGGGGCCTACGAGCAGTACTTC. The full variable domain, completed using reference TRBV5-4 and TRBJ2-7, is ETGVTQSPTHLIKTRGQQVTLRCSSQSGHNTVSWYQQALGQGPQFIFQYYREEENGRGNFPPRFSGLQFPNYSSELNVNALELDDSALYLCASSLEGAGAYEQYFGPGTRLTVT.